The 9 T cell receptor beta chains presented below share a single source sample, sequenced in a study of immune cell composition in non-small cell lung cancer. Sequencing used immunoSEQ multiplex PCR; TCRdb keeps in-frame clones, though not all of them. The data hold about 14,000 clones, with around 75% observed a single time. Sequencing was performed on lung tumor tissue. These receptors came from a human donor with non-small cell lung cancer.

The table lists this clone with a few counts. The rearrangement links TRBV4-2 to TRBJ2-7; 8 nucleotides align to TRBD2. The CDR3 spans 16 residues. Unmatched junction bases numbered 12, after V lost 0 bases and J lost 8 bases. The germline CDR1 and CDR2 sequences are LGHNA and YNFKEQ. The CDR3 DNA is TGTGCCAGCAGCCAAGATGGAGCGGGAGTCGTGGGAAAGCAGTACTTC. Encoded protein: CASSQDGAGVVGKQYF.

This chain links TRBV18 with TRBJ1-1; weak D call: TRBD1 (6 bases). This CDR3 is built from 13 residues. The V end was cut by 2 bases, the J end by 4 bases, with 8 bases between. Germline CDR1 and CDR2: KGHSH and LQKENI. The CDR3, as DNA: TGTGCCAGCTCACCAGACAGGTTCACTGAAGCTTTCTTT. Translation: CASSPDRFTEAFF.

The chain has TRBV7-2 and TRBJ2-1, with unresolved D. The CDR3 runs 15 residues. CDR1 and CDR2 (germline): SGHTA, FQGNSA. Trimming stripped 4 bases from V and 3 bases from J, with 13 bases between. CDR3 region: CASSSGFPLYNEQFF. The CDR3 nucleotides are TGTGCCAGCAGCTCCGGGTTCCCCCTCTACAATGAGCAGTTCTTC.

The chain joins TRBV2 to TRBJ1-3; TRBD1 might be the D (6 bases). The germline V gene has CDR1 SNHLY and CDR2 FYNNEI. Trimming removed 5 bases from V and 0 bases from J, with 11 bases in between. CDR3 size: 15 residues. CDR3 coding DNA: TGTGCCAGCAGTACCGGGACACCCTCTGGAAACACCATATATTTT. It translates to CASSTGTPSGNTIYF.

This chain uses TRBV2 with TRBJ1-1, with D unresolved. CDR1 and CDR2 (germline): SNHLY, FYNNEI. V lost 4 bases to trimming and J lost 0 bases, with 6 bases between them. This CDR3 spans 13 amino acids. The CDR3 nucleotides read TGTGCCAGCAGTGTAGTAGTGAACACTGAAGCTTTCTTT. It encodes CASSVVVNTEAFF.

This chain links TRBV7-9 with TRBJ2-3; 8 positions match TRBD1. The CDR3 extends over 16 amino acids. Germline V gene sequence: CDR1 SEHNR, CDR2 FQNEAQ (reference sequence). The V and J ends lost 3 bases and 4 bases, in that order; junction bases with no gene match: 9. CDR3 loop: CASSFWTGRIPDTQYF. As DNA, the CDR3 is TGTGCCAGCAGCTTTTGGACAGGGAGGATCCCAGATACGCAGTATTTT.

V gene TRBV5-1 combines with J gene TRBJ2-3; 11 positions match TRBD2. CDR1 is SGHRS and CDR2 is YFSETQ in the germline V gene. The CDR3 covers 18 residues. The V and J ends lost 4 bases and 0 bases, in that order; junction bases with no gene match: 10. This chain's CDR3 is CASSKWTSGLSSTDTQYF. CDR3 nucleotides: TGCGCCAGCAGCAAATGGACTAGCGGGCTCTCTAGCACAGATACGCAGTATTTT.

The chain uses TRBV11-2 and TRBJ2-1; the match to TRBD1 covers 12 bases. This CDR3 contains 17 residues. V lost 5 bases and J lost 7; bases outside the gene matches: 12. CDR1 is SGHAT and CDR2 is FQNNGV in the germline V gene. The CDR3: CASSTEGTGGIRNEQFF. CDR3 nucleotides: TGTGCCAGCAGCACAGAGGGGACAGGGGGCATCAGGAATGAGCAGTTCTTC.

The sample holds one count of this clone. CDR3 sequence (DNA): TGTGCCAGCAGCTTGGTGTGGGCTAGCGGGAGCCGGAGGGAGACCCAGTACTTC. This translates into CASSLVWASGSRRETQYF. The chain carries TRBV5-6 and TRBJ2-5, with TRBD2 matching over 10 bases. There are 18 residues in the CDR3. The V gene end was trimmed by 0 bases and the J gene end by 5 bases; junction bases not matched to a gene: 13. Germline assignment: CDR1 SGHDT and CDR2 YYEEEE.